This is a list of T cell receptor beta chains from one sample in a study of glioma-infiltrating T cells. TCRdb used MiXCR to reprocess the multiplex PCR reads, holding one entry per CDR3 protein. The sample shows about 140,000 distinct CDR3 sequences, about two fifths of them seen only once. Material: glioma tissue, nonneoplastic brain tissue, or PBMCs (not recorded which). Source of these receptors: a human donor with low-grade glioma or glioblastoma, undergoing nonglioma brain surgery, or in good health (not recorded which). Each CDR3 is given with its conserved first and last residue. A D gene is named only where the DNA matches it firmly. Only part of the rows carry a size: once, few, many, or a class if the clone is expanded.

len	d_gene	v_gene	j_gene	abundance	CDR3aa	CDR3nt
14	TRBD2	TRBV7-2	TRBJ2-7	few	CASSLGGASYEQYF	TGTGCCAGCAGCCTCGGGGGGGCTTCCTACGAGCAGTACTTC
14	.	TRBV3-1	TRBJ1-5	.	CASSQEPRGQPQHF	TGTGCCAGCAGCCAAGAGCCCCGCGGTCAGCCCCAGCATTTT
15	TRBD1	TRBV15	TRBJ1-1	.	CATSRNRGLNTEAFF	TGTGCCACCAGCAGGAACAGGGGGCTGAACACTGAAGCTTTCTTT
12	.	TRBV7-2	TRBJ2-3	few	CASSKGRDTQYF	TGTGCCAGCAGCAAAGGAAGAGATACGCAGTATTTT
14	.	TRBV6-1	TRBJ2-5	few	CASRGGGAGGTQYF	TGTGCCAGCAGGGGAGGGGGGGCCGGCGGGACCCAGTACTTC
14	.	TRBV29-1	TRBJ2-1	few	CSVEDGLAYNEQFF	TGCAGCGTTGAAGACGGGCTAGCGTACAATGAGCAGTTCTTC
16	TRBD1	TRBV20-1	TRBJ1-5	few	CSARDRRQGANQPQHF	TGCAGTGCTAGAGATCGGCGGCAGGGGGCTAATCAGCCCCAGCATTTT
16	.	TRBV7-2	TRBJ1-5	.	CASSQRASRGNQPQHF	TGTGCCAGCAGCCAGAGGGCCTCTCGGGGCAATCAGCCCCAGCATTTT
13	.	TRBV6-1	TRBJ1-1	.	CASSWTVNTEAFF	TGTGCCAGCAGTTGGACAGTTAACACTGAAGCTTTCTTT
13	.	TRBV2	TRBJ2-3	.	CASASGPTDTQYF	TGTGCCAGCGCCAGCGGACCCACAGATACGCAGTATTTT
19	TRBD2	TRBV6-1	TRBJ2-2	many	CASSGTSGRAPANTGELFF	TGTGCCAGCAGCGGGACTAGCGGGAGGGCCCCCGCGAACACCGGGGAGCTGTTTTTT
15	TRBD2	TRBV4-1	TRBJ2-7	.	CASSQVPGLAVEQYF	TGCGCCAGCAGCCAAGTGCCGGGACTAGCGGTCGAGCAGTACTTC
14	.	TRBV2	TRBJ2-2	.	CASNPQGNTGELFF	TGTGCCAGCAACCCCCAGGGGAACACCGGGGAGCTGTTTTTT
15	TRBD2	TRBV15	TRBJ2-5	few	CATSPELAAGGTQYF	TGTGCCACCAGTCCGGAACTAGCGGCTGGGGGGACCCAGTACTTC
14	.	TRBV6-1	TRBJ2-7	.	CASTGGRSFNEQYF	TGTGCCAGCACCGGGGGCAGGAGTTTCAACGAGCAGTACTTC
16	TRBD2	TRBV7-9	TRBJ2-2	.	CASRLAGGLNTGELFF	TGTGCCAGCAGACTAGCGGGAGGCCTGAACACCGGAGAGCTGTTTTTT
16	.	TRBV6-6	TRBJ2-7	.	CASSYGPSALSYEQYF	TGTGCCAGCAGTTACGGTCCTAGCGCCCTATCCTACGAGCAGTACTTC
14	.	TRBV7-9	TRBJ1-4	.	CASSIAGGDEKLFF	TGTGCCAGCAGTATCGCGGGTGGGGATGAAAAACTGTTTTTT
13	.	TRBV27	TRBJ2-7	.	CASSLKASYGQYF	TGTGCCAGCAGTTTAAAGGCCTCCTACGGGCAGTACTTC
14	.	TRBV5-1	TRBJ1-1	.	CARSLSGTGTEAFF	TGCGCCCGCAGCTTATCAGGGACGGGCACTGAAGCTTTCTTT
15	.	TRBV27	TRBJ1-1	many	CASSPHPSENTEAFF	TGTGCCAGCAGTCCCCACCCGTCTGAAAACACTGAAGCTTTCTTT
15	TRBD2	TRBV6-1	TRBJ2-5	many	CASSPWGGGEETQYF	TGTGCCAGCAGTCCCTGGGGCGGGGGGGAAGAGACCCAGTACTTC
15	TRBD2	TRBV12-3/TRBV12-4	TRBJ2-3	few	CASRETSGSTDTQYF	TGTGCCAGCAGAGAGACTAGCGGGAGCACAGATACGCAGTATTTT
14	.	TRBV11-2	TRBJ1-1	.	CASSLSGSLDEAFF	TGTGCCAGCTCACTATCAGGGTCGCTTGATGAAGCTTTCTTT
15	TRBD2	TRBV20-1	TRBJ2-7	.	CSARDKLAGPYEQYF	TGCAGTGCTAGAGATAAACTAGCGGGTCCCTACGAGCAGTACTTC
15	.	TRBV20-1	TRBJ1-1	.	CSARDIWVLNTEAFF	TGCAGTGCTAGAGATATTTGGGTGCTAAACACTGAAGCTTTCTTT